This TCR beta chain was sequenced during a study of beta chain features in type 1 diabetes. Study summary: When patients were set against healthy donors, age, gender and cell yields were similar.

Sequencing targeted expressed TCRB transcripts, as all isolated RNA had been reverse transcribed. Some clones are missing from TCRdb's copy, which holds only in-frame ones; the method was immunoSEQ multiplex PCR. This table holds roughly 340,000 clones, around an eighth found once. Study-level points and caveats: Shortening that was moderate but significant affected the TCRB CDR3s of Type 1 diabetes patients in all four CD4+ subsets.

This clone was recorded a few times. Its antigen remains unknown. Per germline, CDR1 SGDLS and CDR2 YYNGEE. CDR3 length: 15 amino acids. V lost 0 bases, J lost 6 bases, and 5 bases stayed unmatched. This receptor was taken from a woman in her late teens or twenties with type 1 diabetes. The chain couples TRBV9 to TRBJ2-3; the match to TRBD2 covers 9 bases. The sequenced sample consisted of naive CD4+ T cells from blood. The CDR3 sequence is CASSVDAGGVDTQYF. In nucleotides, the CDR3 is TGTGCCAGCAGCGTAGACGCGGGAGGGGTCGATACGCAGTATTTT.